This T cell receptor beta chain was sequenced during a study of monozygotic twins with cystic fibrosis. Study-level results: Median Simpson clonality of 0.0095 suggested naive T cells predominated.

From germline, CDR1 is SEHNR and CDR2 FQNEAQ (reference sequence). The CDR3 spans 16 residues. V was clipped by 3 bases and J by 3 bases; unmatched bases: 5. Concerning this clone itself: The antigen is undetermined.

Sequenced by immunoSEQ multiplex PCR; TCRdb stores in-frame clones only, minus some. The sample carries about 29,000 clones, about 82% recorded once. The sequenced material came from blood. The chain has TRBV7-9 and TRBJ2-1, with 10 bases aligning to TRBD2. This sequence was found in a girl aged 2 to 9 with cystic fibrosis. CDR3 region: CASSFLTSGDYNEQFF. The CDR3 coding sequence is TGTGCCAGCAGCTTCCTAACTAGCGGGGACTACAATGAGCAGTTCTTC.